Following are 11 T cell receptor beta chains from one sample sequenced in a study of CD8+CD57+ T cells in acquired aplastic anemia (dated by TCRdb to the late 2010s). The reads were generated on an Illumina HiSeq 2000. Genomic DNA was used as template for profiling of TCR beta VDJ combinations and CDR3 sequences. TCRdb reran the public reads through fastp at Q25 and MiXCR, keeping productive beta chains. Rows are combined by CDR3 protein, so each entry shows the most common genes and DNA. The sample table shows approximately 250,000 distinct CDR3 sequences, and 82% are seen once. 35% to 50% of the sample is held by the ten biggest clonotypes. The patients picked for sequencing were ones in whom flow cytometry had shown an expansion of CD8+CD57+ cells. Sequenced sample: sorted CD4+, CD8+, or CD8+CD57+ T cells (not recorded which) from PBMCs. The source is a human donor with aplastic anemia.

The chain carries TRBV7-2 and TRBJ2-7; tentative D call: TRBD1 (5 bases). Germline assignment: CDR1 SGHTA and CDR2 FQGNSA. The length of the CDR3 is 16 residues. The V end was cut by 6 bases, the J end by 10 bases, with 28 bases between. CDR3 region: CASSYDSQYGYTVQYF. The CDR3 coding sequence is TGTGCCAGCAGTTACGACAGTCAATATGGCTACACCGTCCAGTACTTC.

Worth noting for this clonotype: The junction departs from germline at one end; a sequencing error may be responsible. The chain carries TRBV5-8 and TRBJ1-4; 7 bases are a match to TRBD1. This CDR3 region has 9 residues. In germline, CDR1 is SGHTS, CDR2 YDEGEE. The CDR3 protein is CASRKTGSF. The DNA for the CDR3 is TGTGCCAGCAGAAAGACAGGGTCATTT.

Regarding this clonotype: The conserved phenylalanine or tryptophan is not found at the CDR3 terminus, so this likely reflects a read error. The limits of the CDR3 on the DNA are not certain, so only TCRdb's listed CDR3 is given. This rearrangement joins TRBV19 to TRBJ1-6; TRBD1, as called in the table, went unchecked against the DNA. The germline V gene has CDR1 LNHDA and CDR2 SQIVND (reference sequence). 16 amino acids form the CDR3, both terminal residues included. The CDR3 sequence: CASSADSASYNSPFHV.

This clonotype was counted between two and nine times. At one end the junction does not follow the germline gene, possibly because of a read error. The CDR3 region has the DNA TGTGCCAGCAGCTTTGAAGGAAGCGGGGGTACCGAGGATTTT. Translation: CASSFEGSGGTEDF. This sequence joins TRBV7-9 and TRBJ2-3, with TRBD2 matching over 8 bases. This CDR3 is built from 14 residues. CDR1 is SEHNR and CDR2 is FQNEAQ in the germline V gene (reference sequence).

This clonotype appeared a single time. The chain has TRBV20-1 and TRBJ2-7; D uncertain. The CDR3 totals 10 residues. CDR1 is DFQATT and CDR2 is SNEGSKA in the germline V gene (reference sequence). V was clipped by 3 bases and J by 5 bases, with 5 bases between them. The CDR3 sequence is CSARADEQYF. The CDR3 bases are TGCAGTGCTAGGGCGGACGAGCAGTACTTC.

CDR3 DNA sequence: TGTGCCACCAGATCCAAGCATGGGCTAATTACTGAAGCTTTCTTT. As protein: CATRSKHGLITEAFF. This chain connects TRBV24-1 to TRBJ1-1; D is ambiguous. CDR3 length: 15 residues. Germline V gives CDR1 KGHDR, CDR2 SFDVKD. Between the trimmed V and J ends, which lost 7 bases and 5 bases, there was a span of 19 bases.

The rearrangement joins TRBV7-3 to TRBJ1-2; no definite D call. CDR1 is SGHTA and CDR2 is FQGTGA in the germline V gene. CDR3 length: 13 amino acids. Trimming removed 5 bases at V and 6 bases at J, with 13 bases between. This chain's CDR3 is CASSVVASDGYTF. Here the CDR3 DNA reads TGTGCCAGCAGCGTTGTGGCATCCGATGGCTACACCTTC.

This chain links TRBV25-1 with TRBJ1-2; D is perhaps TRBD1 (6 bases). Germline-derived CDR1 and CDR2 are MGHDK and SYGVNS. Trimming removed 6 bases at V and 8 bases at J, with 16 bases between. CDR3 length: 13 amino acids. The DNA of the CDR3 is TGTGCCAGCAGCTTAAGGGGGGACCGGGGCTACACCTTC. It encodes CASSLRGDRGYTF.

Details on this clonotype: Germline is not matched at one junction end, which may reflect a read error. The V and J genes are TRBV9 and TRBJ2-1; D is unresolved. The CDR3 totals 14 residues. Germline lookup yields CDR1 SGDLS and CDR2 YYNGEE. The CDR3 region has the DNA TGTGCCAGCAGCGTATACCAGAACTCCTACAATGAGCTCTTC. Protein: CASSVYQNSYNELF.

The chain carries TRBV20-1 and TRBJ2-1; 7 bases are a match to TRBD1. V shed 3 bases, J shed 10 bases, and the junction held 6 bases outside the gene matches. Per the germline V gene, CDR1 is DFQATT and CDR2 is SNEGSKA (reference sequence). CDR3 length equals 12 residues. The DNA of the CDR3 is TGCAGTGCTAGTCTAGGGGGACAGGAGCAGTTCTTC. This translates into CSASLGGQEQFF.

The CDR3 sequence: CASSSSGGWGETQYF. CDR3 nucleotide sequence: TGTGCCAGCAGTTCTAGCGGGGGTTGGGGAGAGACCCAGTATTTT. The chain carries TRBV7-3 and TRBJ2-5, with TRBD2 matching over 10 bases. The DNA end favors TRBJ2-3, so the J call may be wrong. Germline V CDR1 and CDR2: SGHTA, FQGTGA. The CDR3 extends over 15 amino acids.